A single T cell receptor beta chain is shown here with its context. Its antigen remains unknown. The sample is drawn from a study of blood T cells in healthy people across ages. Using a J-beta primer mix together with a sample-barcoded 5' primer, a second PCR was run for about 6 to 11 cycles. TCRdb reprocessed the 5' RACE reads via MiXCR and lists one record per CDR3 protein. Among about 720,000 distinct CDR3 sequences listed, 25% were seen once. General study points: Lack of knowledge of donor CMV status possibly confounded expanded clonotype changes.

Separately, the same data were catalogued under a study of T cells of mothers and their children.

The sequenced sample consisted of blood. This TCR was sampled from a boy aged 5 to 17 in good health.

This CDR3 is CASSYEGNSPLHF. The CDR3 DNA reads as TGTGCCAGCAGTTACGAGGGCAATTCACCCCTCCACTTT. This chain uses TRBV6-6 with TRBJ1-6; no clear D gene. V was cut by 2 bases and J by 7 bases, with 6 bases left in between. The CDR3 totals 13 residues. Germline V gene lookup returns CDR1 MNHNY and CDR2 SVGAGI (reference sequence).